This is a list of T cell receptor beta chains from one sample in a study of blood T cell repertoires in COVID-19. The assay was immunoSEQ multiplex PCR, and TCRdb's table has in-frame clones only and misses some. The sample carries 55,000 to 70,000 clones, 88% recorded once. Input material: PBMCs or T cells enriched from blood (not recorded which). The receptors come from a woman between 40 and 50 years old who had recovered from COVID-19. Each CDR3 is given with its conserved first and last residue. The D gene is left open where the match is weak. Rows give clone size only sometimes, using once, few, many, or a class for an expanded clone.

CDR3aa: CATSDLIAGGLETQYF
CDR3nt: TGTGCCACCAGTGATTTGATAGCGGGGGGGCTAGAGACCCAGTACTTC
j_gene: TRBJ2-5
len: 16
v_gene: TRBV24-1
abundance: .
d_gene: TRBD2

CDR3aa: CASSEEEGSSPLHF
CDR3nt: TGTGCCAGCAGTGAAGAGGAGGGTAGTTCACCCCTCCACTTT
j_gene: TRBJ1-6
len: 14
v_gene: TRBV2
abundance: few
d_gene: .

CDR3aa: CASSLVGSSYEQYF
CDR3nt: TGTGCCAGCAGCTTAGTGGGCAGTTCCTACGAGCAGTACTTC
j_gene: TRBJ2-7
len: 14
v_gene: TRBV7-9
abundance: .
d_gene: .

CDR3aa: CASSIDSVETQYF
CDR3nt: TGTGCCAGTAGTATAGATTCGGTTGAGACCCAGTACTTC
j_gene: TRBJ2-5
len: 13
v_gene: TRBV19
abundance: .
d_gene: .

CDR3aa: CASSWGGASGANVLTF
CDR3nt: TGTGCCAGCAGCTGGGGCGGGGCCTCTGGGGCCAACGTCCTGACTTTC
j_gene: TRBJ2-6
len: 16
v_gene: TRBV7-9
abundance: .
d_gene: .

CDR3aa: CASKEGNRNTEAFF
CDR3nt: TGTGCCAGCAAAGAGGGTAACAGGAACACTGAAGCTTTCTTT
j_gene: TRBJ1-1
len: 14
v_gene: TRBV5-6
abundance: once
d_gene: .

CDR3aa: CASRKSGVQETQYF
CDR3nt: TGTGCCAGCAGAAAGTCAGGGGTACAAGAGACCCAGTACTTC
j_gene: TRBJ2-5
len: 14
v_gene: TRBV7-8
abundance: .
d_gene: .

CDR3aa: CATIRTRTGEQYF
CDR3nt: TGTGCCACCATCCGGACTAGAACCGGCGAGCAGTACTTC
j_gene: TRBJ2-7
len: 13
v_gene: TRBV2
abundance: .
d_gene: TRBD2

CDR3aa: CASSGRQGFGEKLFF
CDR3nt: TGTGCCAGCAGCGGAAGACAGGGGTTCGGGGAAAAACTGTTTTTT
j_gene: TRBJ1-4
len: 15
v_gene: TRBV5-4
abundance: .
d_gene: TRBD1

CDR3aa: CSVVTGGNYGYTF
CDR3nt: TGCAGCGTTGTGACAGGGGGCAACTATGGCTACACCTTC
j_gene: TRBJ1-2
len: 13
v_gene: TRBV29-1
abundance: once
d_gene: TRBD1

CDR3aa: CASSQERVSGAADTQYF
CDR3nt: TGTGCCAGCAGCCAAGAACGGGTTAGCGGGGCAGCAGATACGCAGTATTTT
j_gene: TRBJ2-3
len: 17
v_gene: TRBV3-1/TRBV3-2
abundance: .
d_gene: TRBD2

CDR3aa: CASSPFPASSYNSPLHF
CDR3nt: TGTGCCAGCTCACCATTTCCCGCTAGCTCCTATAATTCACCCCTCCACTTT
j_gene: TRBJ1-6
len: 17
v_gene: TRBV18
abundance: .
d_gene: .

CDR3aa: CASSSLGQGSSYNEQFF
CDR3nt: TGTGCCAGCAGCTCCCTCGGACAGGGGAGCTCCTACAATGAGCAGTTCTTC
j_gene: TRBJ2-1
len: 17
v_gene: TRBV7-9
abundance: .
d_gene: TRBD1

CDR3aa: CASSLLQGSEQYF
CDR3nt: TGCGCCAGCAGCTTGCTACAGGGAAGCGAGCAGTACTTC
j_gene: TRBJ2-7
len: 13
v_gene: TRBV5-1
abundance: once
d_gene: .

CDR3aa: CASSLVAATDTQYF
CDR3nt: TGTGCCAGCAGCTTAGTGGCGGCGACAGATACGCAGTATTTT
j_gene: TRBJ2-3
len: 14
v_gene: TRBV7-2
abundance: once
d_gene: .

CDR3aa: CASSGRTGGGGYTF
CDR3nt: TGTGCCAGCAGTGGACGTACAGGGGGGGGCGGCTACACCTTC
j_gene: TRBJ1-2
len: 14
v_gene: TRBV2
abundance: .
d_gene: TRBD1

CDR3aa: CASSIGQGPDTQYF
CDR3nt: TGTGCCAGTAGTATAGGTCAGGGGCCGGATACGCAGTATTTT
j_gene: TRBJ2-3
len: 14
v_gene: TRBV19
abundance: .
d_gene: .

CDR3aa: CASSISGSSYNEQFF
CDR3nt: TGTGCCAGCAGCATTAGCGGGAGCTCCTACAATGAGCAGTTCTTC
j_gene: TRBJ2-1
len: 15
v_gene: TRBV7-6
abundance: .
d_gene: TRBD2

CDR3aa: CASCAGQGVGGYTF
CDR3nt: TGCGCCAGCTGTGCGGGACAGGGGGTAGGGGGCTACACCTTC
j_gene: TRBJ1-2
len: 14
v_gene: TRBV10-2
abundance: .
d_gene: TRBD1

CDR3aa: CASSYGGGLEYGYTF
CDR3nt: TGTGCCAGCAGTTACGGCGGGGGGCTAGAGTATGGCTACACCTTC
j_gene: TRBJ1-2
len: 15
v_gene: TRBV6-5
abundance: .
d_gene: .

CDR3aa: CASSVDRGGNQPQHF
CDR3nt: TGTGCCAGCAGCGTGGACAGGGGAGGCAATCAGCCCCAGCATTTT
j_gene: TRBJ1-5
len: 15
v_gene: TRBV7-8
abundance: few
d_gene: TRBD1

CDR3aa: CASSLITRSYNEQFF
CDR3nt: TGTGCCAGCAGTTTAATTACGAGATCCTACAATGAGCAGTTCTTC
j_gene: TRBJ2-1
len: 15
v_gene: TRBV28
abundance: .
d_gene: .

CDR3aa: CASSVGPTGGQDTQYF
CDR3nt: TGTGCCAGCAGCGTAGGGCCTACAGGGGGCCAAGATACGCAGTATTTT
j_gene: TRBJ2-3
len: 16
v_gene: TRBV9
abundance: .
d_gene: TRBD1

CDR3aa: CASSRAYF
CDR3nt: TGTGCCAGCAGCCGAGCTTACTTC
j_gene: TRBJ2-7
len: 8
v_gene: TRBV12-3/TRBV12-4
abundance: .
d_gene: .

CDR3aa: CSVSGTQYF
CDR3nt: TGCAGTGTGTCGGGTACGCAGTATTTT
j_gene: TRBJ2-3
len: 9
v_gene: TRBV20-1
abundance: .
d_gene: .

CDR3aa: CASSFSQGADRGYNEQFF
CDR3nt: TGTGCCAGCAGTTTCTCCCAAGGGGCAGACAGAGGCTACAATGAGCAGTTCTTC
j_gene: TRBJ2-1
len: 18
v_gene: TRBV27
abundance: .
d_gene: .

CDR3aa: CAWSAGRGVEHIRETQYF
CDR3nt: TGTGCCTGGAGTGCCGGGAGGGGAGTTGAGCATATTAGGGAGACCCAGTACTTC
j_gene: TRBJ2-5
len: 18
v_gene: TRBV30
abundance: few
d_gene: TRBD2

CDR3aa: CASSSSTASGVREQFF
CDR3nt: TGTGCCAGCAGCTCGTCGACGGCGTCGGGGGTACGGGAGCAGTTCTTC
j_gene: TRBJ2-1
len: 16
v_gene: TRBV7-9
abundance: .
d_gene: .

CDR3aa: CASSESGAPNEQYF
CDR3nt: TGCGCCAGCAGTGAGTCGGGGGCCCCCAACGAGCAGTACTTC
j_gene: TRBJ2-7
len: 14
v_gene: TRBV10-1
abundance: .
d_gene: .

CDR3aa: CSVAGTGSLGYTF
CDR3nt: TGCAGCGTCGCCGGGACAGGGAGCTTGGGCTACACCTTC
j_gene: TRBJ1-2
len: 13
v_gene: TRBV29-1
abundance: .
d_gene: TRBD1

CDR3aa: CASSVGGTYNEQFF
CDR3nt: TGTGCCAGCAGCGTGGGGGGTACCTACAATGAGCAGTTCTTC
j_gene: TRBJ2-1
len: 14
v_gene: TRBV9
abundance: .
d_gene: .

CDR3aa: CASSQLAGSSGELFF
CDR3nt: TGTGCCAGCAGCCAACTAGCGGGGTCCTCCGGGGAGCTGTTTTTT
j_gene: TRBJ2-2
len: 15
v_gene: TRBV13
abundance: .
d_gene: TRBD2

CDR3aa: CASSERGQGLYGYTF
CDR3nt: TGTGCCAGCAGTGAGAGGGGACAGGGCCTGTATGGCTACACCTTC
j_gene: TRBJ1-2
len: 15
v_gene: TRBV2
abundance: once
d_gene: TRBD1

CDR3aa: CASSYGTGENTEAFF
CDR3nt: TGTGCCAGCAGCTACGGGACAGGGGAAAACACTGAAGCTTTCTTT
j_gene: TRBJ1-1
len: 15
v_gene: TRBV7-8
abundance: .
d_gene: TRBD1

CDR3aa: CAISETGQMNTEAFF
CDR3nt: TGTGCCATCAGTGAGACGGGACAGATGAACACTGAAGCTTTCTTT
j_gene: TRBJ1-1
len: 15
v_gene: TRBV10-3
abundance: .
d_gene: TRBD1

CDR3aa: CASSLKEAGGIGGYTF
CDR3nt: TGTGCCAGCAGCTTAAAGGAGGCAGGGGGTATCGGTGGCTACACCTTC
j_gene: TRBJ1-2
len: 16
v_gene: TRBV11-1
abundance: .
d_gene: TRBD1

CDR3aa: CASTIAGGSNQPQHF
CDR3nt: TGTGCCAGTACAATTGCAGGGGGAAGCAATCAGCCCCAGCATTTT
j_gene: TRBJ1-5
len: 15
v_gene: TRBV19
abundance: .
d_gene: TRBD1

CDR3aa: CASSRTGGLADTQYF
CDR3nt: TGTGCCAGCAGCAGAACAGGGGGCCTAGCAGATACGCAGTATTTT
j_gene: TRBJ2-3
len: 15
v_gene: TRBV7-9
abundance: .
d_gene: TRBD1

CDR3aa: CASRAWGQRTPTDTQYF
CDR3nt: TGTGCCAGTCGAGCTTGGGGACAGCGTACTCCCACAGATACGCAGTATTTT
j_gene: TRBJ2-3
len: 17
v_gene: TRBV19
abundance: .
d_gene: TRBD1

CDR3aa: CASSRTRQGANEKLFF
CDR3nt: TGTGCCAGCAGTAGAACCCGACAGGGGGCTAATGAAAAACTGTTTTTT
j_gene: TRBJ1-4
len: 16
v_gene: TRBV27
abundance: .
d_gene: TRBD1

CDR3aa: CASSLGGSGYTF
CDR3nt: TGTGCCAGCAGTTTAGGAGGGAGTGGCTACACCTTC
j_gene: TRBJ1-2
len: 12
v_gene: TRBV28
abundance: once
d_gene: .

CDR3aa: CASSLEGGGIEAFF
CDR3nt: TGTGCCAGCAGCTTGGAAGGGGGAGGGATAGAAGCTTTCTTT
j_gene: TRBJ1-1
len: 14
v_gene: TRBV7-9
abundance: .
d_gene: .

CDR3aa: CASSSPGRFDEQYF
CDR3nt: TGTGCCAGCAGCAGCCCCGGGAGGTTCGACGAGCAGTACTTC
j_gene: TRBJ2-7
len: 14
v_gene: TRBV5-4
abundance: .
d_gene: TRBD2

CDR3aa: CASRSGGGQPQHF
CDR3nt: TGTGCCAGCAGATCGGGAGGCGGTCAGCCCCAGCATTTT
j_gene: TRBJ1-5
len: 13
v_gene: TRBV2
abundance: .
d_gene: .

CDR3aa: CASSPQDWRGRDEQFF
CDR3nt: TGTGCCAGCAGTCCCCAAGACTGGCGGGGGAGGGATGAGCAGTTCTTC
j_gene: TRBJ2-1
len: 16
v_gene: TRBV28
abundance: .
d_gene: TRBD2

CDR3aa: CASSSRGRRSGELFF
CDR3nt: TGTGCCAGCAGTTCGAGGGGGCGTAGATCCGGGGAGCTGTTTTTT
j_gene: TRBJ2-2
len: 15
v_gene: TRBV2
abundance: .
d_gene: TRBD1